The 14 T cell receptor beta chains reported below all come from one sample, sequenced in a study of blood T cell repertoires in COVID-19. The table came from immunoSEQ multiplex PCR; TCRdb's copy has only in-frame clones and leaves some out. This table has over 150,000 clones, under 85% appearing once. Input material: peripheral blood. The receptors come from an elderly woman with acute or convalescent COVID-19.

V usage is TRBV6-6 and J usage is TRBJ2-3; TRBD2 agrees at 8 bases. The CDR3 has 16 residues. The junction had 12 bases not matched to a gene; V was cut back by 4 bases and J by 6 bases. From germline, CDR1 is MNHNY and CDR2 SVGAGI (reference sequence). The CDR3 coding sequence is TGTGCCAGCAGTTTCGGGACTAGTGGAAGCAGGGATACGCAGTATTTT. Protein product: CASSFGTSGSRDTQYF.

This sequence joins TRBV5-8 and TRBJ2-3, with 9 positions matching TRBD1. CDR1 and CDR2 (germline): SGHTS, YDEGEE. The trim removed 4 bases at V and 3 bases at J, leaving 9 bases unmatched. This CDR3 spans 16 amino acids. The CDR3 protein is CASSLGTGQRTDTQYF. The CDR3 nucleotides read TGTGCCAGCAGCCTCGGGACAGGGCAAAGGACAGATACGCAGTATTTT.

The gene calls are TRBV5-8 and TRBJ2-7; unclear D gene. The CDR3 has 12 amino acids. Trimming cost V 6 bases and J 6 bases, with 13 bases left between them. CDR1 is SGHTS and CDR2 is YDEGEE in the germline V gene. CDR3 sequence reads: CASTHVLREQYF. As DNA, the CDR3 is TGTGCCAGCACCCACGTATTGCGCGAGCAGTACTTC.

This clone was detected once. Other DNA sequences in the sample encode the same CDR3. CDR3 protein: CASSPPGSSGNTIYF. CDR3 bases: TGTGCCAGCAGTCCCCCCGGGAGTTCTGGAAACACCATATATTTT. This rearrangement joins TRBV6-5 to TRBJ1-3; no firm D call. CDR1 is MNHEY, CDR2 SVGAGI, per germline. V dropped 5 bases and J dropped 1 base, with 12 bases sitting between them. The CDR3 spans 15 residues.

The V call is TRBV2, the J call TRBJ2-5, with 7 bases fitting TRBD1. The V segment lost 6 bases and the J segment 2 bases; nucleotides outside the gene matches: 6. The CDR3 has 14 residues. The germline CDR1 and CDR2 sequences are SNHLY and FYNNEI. CDR3 DNA: TGTGCCAGCAGACAGGGGTCGGGGCAAGAGACCCAGTACTTC. This gives the protein CASRQGSGQETQYF. The full variable domain, completed using reference TRBV2 and TRBJ2-5, is EPEVTQTPSHQVTQMGQEVILRCVPISNHLYFYWYRQILGQKVEFLVSFYNNEISEKSEIFDDQFSVERPDGSNFTLKIRSTKLEDSAMYFCASRQGSGQETQYFGPGTRLLVL.

The J gene is TRBJ1-2, the V gene TRBV5-1; 7 nucleotides line up with TRBD1. This CDR3 region has 13 residues. Trimming cost V 4 bases and J 4 bases; bases outside gene matches: 4. Germline V lookup: CDR1 SGHRS, CDR2 YFSETQ. In DNA, the CDR3 is TGCGCCAGCAGCCCGGGACAGCCCTATGGCTACACCTTC. As protein: CASSPGQPYGYTF.

The chain employs TRBV10-3 and TRBJ1-5; the match to TRBD1 covers 9 bases. The CDR3 totals 18 residues. In germline, CDR1 is ENHRY, CDR2 SYGVKD. V gave up 6 bases and J gave up 0 bases; unmatched junction bases: 12. Here the CDR3 DNA reads TGTGCCATCAGAAAAGGACAGGGGACTTCCCATAGCAATCAGCCCCAGCATTTT. Its translation: CAIRKGQGTSHSNQPQHF.

This clone was seen only a few times. The rearrangement uses TRBV30 and TRBJ1-2; D is ambiguous. This CDR3 spans 14 amino acids. The V gene's germline CDR1 is GTSNPN and CDR2 SVGIG (reference sequence). The V end was cut by 4 bases, the J end by 2 bases, with 14 bases between. Here the CDR3 reads CAWTNPLRNYGYTF. The CDR3 bases are TGTGCCTGGACCAACCCCCTCAGAAACTATGGCTACACCTTC. The variable domain in full, completed from reference TRBV30 and TRBJ1-2, reads SQTIHQWPATLVQPVGSPLSLECTVEGTSNPNLYWYRQAAGRGLQLLFYSVGIGQISSEVPQNLSASRPQDRQFILSSKKLLLSDSGFYLCAWTNPLRNYGYTFGSGTRLTVV.

This chain links TRBV16 with TRBJ1-1, with 10 bases identical to TRBD1. The CDR3 spans 15 residues. J lost 1 base, V lost 3 bases, and 2 bases had no gene match. The germline V gene encodes CDR1 KGHSY and CDR2 FQNENV. CDR3 DNA: TGTGCCAGCAGCCAGGGACAGGGGCGGAACACTGAAGCTTTCTTT. The encoded protein is CASSQGQGRNTEAFF.

V is TRBV5-6 and J is TRBJ2-7; TRBD1 might be the D (6 bases). CDR1 is SGHDT and CDR2 is YYEEEE in the germline V gene. Trimming removed 4 bases from V and 6 bases from J, with 14 bases in between. The CDR3 is 13 amino acids. CDR3 residues: CASSDQQGSEQYF. The DNA for the CDR3 is TGTGCCAGCAGCGATCAACAGGGATCCGAGCAGTACTTC.

This chain's CDR3 is CATSDTRTSGGELFF. CDR3 DNA: TGTGCCACCAGTGATACCCGGACTAGCGGCGGGGAGCTGTTTTTT. The chain combines TRBV24-1 with TRBJ2-2, with TRBD2 matching over 10 bases. The CDR3 spans 15 residues. V shed 3 bases, J shed 7 bases, and the junction held 4 bases outside the gene matches. Germline CDR1 and CDR2: KGHDR and SFDVKD.

The chain recombines TRBV6-1 with TRBJ1-2; TRBD1 agrees at 10 bases. V trimming: 2 bases; J trimming: 6 bases; junction bases outside the gene matches: 3. The CDR3 totals 14 residues. CDR1 and CDR2 (germline): MNHNS, SASEGT. The DNA of the CDR3 is TGTGCCAGCAGTGAATTCGGGACAGGGGATGGCTACACCTTC. Encoded protein: CASSEFGTGDGYTF.

V usage is TRBV5-8 and J usage is TRBJ1-1, with a weak D call TRBD1 (6 bases). The germline V and J ends were trimmed by 6 bases and 10 bases, with 16 bases remaining between them. The CDR3 is 12 residues long. CDR1 SGHTS and CDR2 YDEGEE come from the germline V gene. The CDR3, as DNA: TGTGCCAGCATCAGGACAGCAATGGGAGCTTTCTTT. It translates to CASIRTAMGAFF.

V and J are TRBV5-1 and TRBJ2-5; a weak D match, TRBD1 (7 bases). Germline loops: CDR1 SGHRS, CDR2 YFSETQ. The ends were cut back, 2 bases at V and 4 bases at J, with 15 bases in the middle. The CDR3 covers 15 residues. This CDR3 is CASSFRGEVGETQYF. The CDR3 nucleotides are TGCGCCAGCAGCTTCAGGGGGGAGGTCGGAGAGACCCAGTACTTC.